This entry features one T cell receptor (beta chain) sequence. Its antigen is unknown. The record has no base qualities; no much larger clone is one base away. The same DNA, extracted from blood mononuclear cells, served for both the TCR sequencing and the STAT3 sequencing. The data are from a study of STAT3 mutations in large granular lymphocyte leukemia (dated by TCRdb to the late 2010s). About the full investigation: Roughly half of the T-LGLL patients who were sequenced longitudinally carried canonical activating STAT3 mutations. Over half of the T-LGLL patients were given one or more immunosuppressive therapy regimens, and roughly 40% of those treated had a hematologic response. Serial deep sequencing of TCRbeta CDR3 and STAT3 was performed in patients with T-cell large granular lymphocyte leukemia to reconstruct clonal hierarchy and dynamics. From an initial cohort of roughly 190 LGL patients, eighteen representative T-LGLL cases were picked for longitudinal TCRbeta and STAT3 sequencing. A couple of patients with natural killer LGL leukemia were also sequenced longitudinally as controls within the study. Each patient was sequenced at an average of roughly 4.1 time points, ranging from 2 to 8 samplings.

V is shortened by 7 bases, J by 2 bases, and the region joining them spans 14 bases. The CDR1 and CDR2 encoded by the germline V gene are SGHRS and YFSETQ. The CDR3 covers 14 residues, taking in both the cysteine and the phenylalanine. This entry keeps only the CDR3 DNA: 42 bases, framed from base 1. Broad study findings and their caveats: The linking of therapy response to changes in TCR clonal burden was complicated by variable intervals between samplings and differing treatment regimens. Several patients had a dominant TCR clone burden greater than the STAT3 mutant burden, which suggests that the STAT3 mutation arose secondarily within a clone that had already expanded. Since codominant clonotypes persisted in some patients, a small but highly pathogenic clone may have gone undetected. Because no samples were available when a clone first appeared, clonal expansion had to be inferred from samplings taken at other points. At least one immunodominant TCRbeta clonotype was identified in every T-LGLL patient, and multiple immunodominant subclonotypes were identified in about half of the T-LGLL patients. TCR clonotype switching after therapy was seen in about 30% of the 18 patients, with all newly emerging clones being STAT3 wild type.

An Illumina MiSeq was used to sequence the TCRbeta libraries, yielding an average of roughly 41,000 productive templates per sample. Using multiplex PCR amplification, the immunoSEQ assay generated the TCRbeta CDR3 libraries. Under the source paper's analysis protocol: Repertoire diversity was computed as previously defined, with values near 0 indicating extremely monoclonal samples. In its TCRdb copy, this immuneACCESS table keeps in-frame sequences only and misses some clones. Where compared with another copy, unresolved V genes explain less than half of these, and the others have no known cause. V, J and clone size are those of that table, while D and trimming were read from the DNA. The sample table holds fewer than 2,000 clones, of which roughly nine tenths were seen once. The top ten clonotypes cover about 15% of the sample.

Sequencing was carried out using peripheral blood mononuclear cells. The chain was built from TRBV5-1 and TRBJ2-3, with a weak D call of TRBD2 (5 bases match). This receptor was identified in a woman aged 40 to 50 with T-cell large granular lymphocyte leukemia. Some clones in this sample may be carry-over from other donors' samples. The age is the age at diagnosis. Read as DNA, the sequence is TGCGCCAGCGCAAATACTAGGCCCACAGATACGCAGTATTTT. It specifies CASANTRPTDTQYF.